Sequencing of this TCR beta chain was carried out in a study of vaccination and CD4 T cells after COVID-19. At the level of the study: With several mild cases and one severe, convalescent patients were SARS-CoV-2 positive by nasal swab PCR. The stimulus for the cells was overlapping spike peptides derived from SARS-CoV-2, HCoV-NL63, HCoV-OC43 and HCoV-229E.

V lost 6 bases, J lost 4 bases, and 14 bases lay in between. The germline V gene encodes CDR1 ENHRY and CDR2 SYGVKD. This CDR3 is built from 14 residues. Treatment denoted: roughly nine-day PBMC culture with coronavirus spike peptide pools or control peptides (ViraFEST assay). ViraFEST used peptide pools to expand antigen-specific T cells, then sequenced TCRs. As concerns this clonotype: No antigen is known for it.

Cultured CD4+ T-cell DNA underwent Oncomine TCR Beta short-read sequencing. Each CDR3 protein gets one entry after TCRdb re-called the PCR reads with MiXCR. The sample shows 20,000 to 25,000 distinct CDR3 sequences, roughly two fifths of them seen only once. The receptor was isolated from a human donor who had recovered from COVID-19. The sample here was CD4+ T cells from blood, cultured in vitro, taken before SARS-CoV-2 vaccination. The genes are TRBV10-3 and TRBJ2-3; D assignment may be TRBD1 or TRBD2 (5 bases each). Here the CDR3 DNA reads TGTGCCATCAGCCCCGGGACGGTAGCAGATACGCAGTATTTT. This translates into CAISPGTVADTQYF.